Below are 16 T cell receptor beta chains sequenced from a single sample in a study of neoadjuvant anti-PD-1 for oral cavity cancer (TCRdb year 2021). This specimen's time point label, per the study, means: after neoadjuvant nivolumab, at surgical resection. The library was prepared using the immunoSEQ multiplex PCR assay. TCRdb provides this immuneACCESS table in a form limited to in-frame rearrangements. Some clones are lacking; in checked studies, under half of them reflect an unresolved V gene, and why the rest are absent is not known. In this sample the table shows approximately 21,000 clones, 35% to 55% of which occur a single time. The ten most abundant clones make up roughly 37% of the sample. The specimen comprised tumor tissue, sampled after nivolumab (anti-PD-1) treatment. The receptors originated from a person between 35 and 79 years old with oral cavity squamous cell carcinoma.

V usage is TRBV5-1 and J usage is TRBJ2-3, with D perhaps TRBD1 (5 bases). Trimming cost V 0 bases and J 0 bases, with 11 bases left between them. Germline lookup yields CDR1 SGHRS and CDR2 YFSETQ. The CDR3 runs 16 residues. CDR3 in DNA: TGCGCCAGCAGCTTGGGGGGCCGATTAAGCACAGATACGCAGTATTTT. Protein product: CASSLGGRLSTDTQYF. The full variable domain, its missing parts supplied by reference TRBV5-1 and TRBJ2-3, is KAGVTQTPRYLIKTRGQQVTLSCSPISGHRSVSWYQQTPGQGLQFLFEYFSETQRNKGNFPGRFSGRQFSNSRSEMNVSTLELGDSALYLCASSLGGRLSTDTQYFGPGTRLTVL.

The chain employs TRBV15 and TRBJ1-2; D ambiguous. The V end lost 2 bases, the J end lost 5 bases, and 6 bases lay between the germline ends. CDR1 and CDR2 from the germline V gene are LNHNV and YYDKDF (reference sequence). The CDR3 totals 12 residues. The CDR3 nucleotides are TGTGCCACCAGCAGACCATCTTATGGCTACACCTTC. Translation: CATSRPSYGYTF.

The chain couples TRBV2 to TRBJ2-3, with 11 bases lining up with TRBD2. J gave up 3 bases and V 5 bases, and 10 bases lay outside the gene matches. This CDR3 is 17 amino acids long. Germline CDR1 SNHLY, CDR2 FYNNEI. The CDR3: CASSRGIAGGLTDTQYF. Here the CDR3 DNA reads TGTGCCAGCAGTCGAGGAATAGCGGGGGGGTTAACAGATACGCAGTATTTT.

This chain uses TRBV10-3 with TRBJ1-4; TRBD1 matches 10 bases. The germline gives CDR1 ENHRY, CDR2 SYGVKD. With V trimmed by 2 bases and J by 2 bases, 2 bases remained unmatched. This CDR3 spans 16 amino acids. The CDR3 sequence: CAISEGTGATNEKLFF. The CDR3 DNA reads as TGTGCCATCAGTGAGGGGACAGGGGCGACTAATGAAAAACTGTTTTTT.

In this sample, this clone turned up once. The rearrangement uses TRBV7-2 and TRBJ1-2; D is unclear. The germline gives CDR1 SGHTA, CDR2 FQGNSA. CDR3 length: 12 amino acids. Trimming took off 3 bases at V and 5 bases at J, with 7 bases between the two ends. CDR3 protein: CASSLVSYGYTF. The CDR3 region has the DNA TGTGCCAGCAGCTTGGTCAGTTATGGCTACACCTTC.

The chain links TRBV28 to TRBJ1-5; TRBD1 might be the D (6 bases). CDR3 length: 15 amino acids. Germline V gives CDR1 MDHEN, CDR2 SYDVKM. With 6 bases removed from V and 4 bases from J, the gap between germline ends came to 16 bases. CDR3 sequence (DNA): TGTGCCAGCAGAAAACGGACAGCCGGTAATCAGCCCCAGCATTTT. Translating it yields CASRKRTAGNQPQHF.

V and J are TRBV6-5 and TRBJ1-1; D may be TRBD1 (6 bases). Germline values: CDR1 MNHEY, CDR2 SVGAGI. V was pared by 6 bases and J by 2 bases, with 10 bases between. The CDR3 is 13 amino acids. In nucleotides, the CDR3 is TGTGCCAGCAGCTGGGACACCAACACTGAAGCTTTCTTT. This sequence encodes CASSWDTNTEAFF.

The CDR3 loop reads CASSVDGDGYNSPLHF. CDR3 DNA: TGTGCCAGCAGCGTAGACGGGGATGGTTATAATTCACCCCTCCACTTT. The gene calls are TRBV9 and TRBJ1-6; D remains unclear. Germline V lookup: CDR1 SGDLS, CDR2 YYNGEE. The CDR3 runs 16 residues. V was trimmed by 0 bases and J by 4 bases, leaving 11 bases between them.

This rearrangement joins TRBV7-3 to TRBJ1-2, with TRBD1 matching over 7 bases. This CDR3 region has 14 residues. CDR1 SGHTA and CDR2 FQGTGA come from the germline V gene. Unmatched junction bases numbered 8, after V lost 3 bases and J lost 7 bases. CDR3 amino acids: CASSFGPDRAGYTF. The CDR3 DNA reads TGTGCCAGCAGCTTCGGCCCCGACAGGGCTGGCTACACCTTC. Full variable domain (outside the CDR3, taken from reference TRBV7-3 and TRBJ1-2): GAGVSQTPSNKVTEKGKYVELRCDPISGHTALYWYRQSLGQGPEFLIYFQGTGAADDSGLPNDRFFAVRPEGSVSTLKIQRTERGDSAVYLCASSFGPDRAGYTFGSGTRLTVV.

This clone was seen only a few times. The chain joins TRBV19 to TRBJ1-2; TRBD1 agrees at 7 bases. CDR3 length: 15 residues. Germline loops: CDR1 LNHDA, CDR2 SQIVND (reference sequence). Trimming removed 6 bases from V and 4 bases from J; junction bases left unmatched: 11. This CDR3 reads CASRRQGARSYGYTF. CDR3 bases: TGTGCCAGTAGAAGACAGGGTGCAAGGAGCTATGGCTACACCTTC.

The chain uses TRBV27 and TRBJ2-3; D is possibly TRBD2 (6 bases). Germline values: CDR1 MNHEY, CDR2 SMNVEV (reference sequence). The V end lost 4 bases, the J end lost 4 bases, and 12 bases lay between the germline ends. The CDR3 runs to 14 residues. CDR3 DNA: TGTGCCAGCAGTTCCCAGACTAGTGCAGATACGCAGTATTTT. Amino acids: CASSSQTSADTQYF.

This clone has at least ten counts. The rearrangement uses TRBV7-9 and TRBJ1-5, with no clear D. V was clipped by 5 bases and J by 4 bases, with 9 bases between them. There are 13 residues in the CDR3. Germline CDR1 is SEHNR and CDR2 is FQNEAQ (reference sequence). CDR3 residues: CASSLDLNQPQHF. CDR3 nucleotide sequence: TGTGCCAGCAGCCTAGACCTTAATCAGCCCCAGCATTTT.

This clone was counted between two and nine times. The chain employs TRBV7-2 and TRBJ2-4; D uncertain. This CDR3 is 11 amino acids long. V dropped 2 bases and J dropped 9 bases, with 5 bases sitting between them. CDR1 and CDR2 from the germline V gene are SGHTA and FQGNSA. DNA for the CDR3: TGTGCCAGCAGCTTACTGGGCATTCAGTACTTC. Translating gives CASSLLGIQYF.

The rearrangement links TRBV27 to TRBJ1-5; TRBD1 matches at 7 bases. J gave up 5 bases and V 6 bases, and 10 bases lay outside the gene matches. The germline CDR1 and CDR2 sequences are MNHEY and SMNVEV (reference sequence). The CDR3 runs 15 residues. CDR3 protein: CASRVMAGGDQPQHF. The CDR3 DNA sequence: TGTGCCAGCAGAGTAATGGCAGGGGGGGATCAGCCCCAGCATTTT.

This clone was seen more than once but under ten times. CDR3 amino acids: CASSYSGEDEAFF. Here the CDR3 DNA reads TGTGCCAGCAGTTACTCGGGGGAAGATGAAGCTTTCTTT. The chain combines TRBV6-6 with TRBJ1-1; tentatively, D is TRBD1 (5 bases). The CDR3 totals 13 residues. With 0 bases removed from V and 7 bases from J, the gap between germline ends came to 9 bases. The germline V gene has CDR1 MNHNY and CDR2 SVGAGI (reference sequence).

For this clone: Other DNA sequences of this sample code for an identical CDR3. The chain combines TRBV9 with TRBJ2-3, with 11 bases matching TRBD2. The CDR3 is 16 amino acids. The J segment lost 3 bases and the V segment lost 3 bases, leaving 6 bases of the junction unmatched. Germline V gene lookup returns CDR1 SGDLS and CDR2 YYNGEE. CDR3 coding DNA: TGTGCCAGCAGCGCCTTACTAGCGGGGGATACAGATACGCAGTATTTT. This encodes CASSALLAGDTDTQYF.